This T cell receptor beta chain was profiled in a study of T cell responses to AZD1222 COVID-19 vaccine. Findings and caveats of the study: Repertoire collection took place solely once the T cell response had peaked.

Only one count was recorded for this clone. The antigen is not known. The V and J ends lost 1 base and 9 bases respectively, with 16 bases between them. Germline V gene sequence: CDR1 SEHNR, CDR2 FQNEAQ (reference sequence). The CDR3 runs to 15 residues. The data were produced by immunoSEQ multiplex PCR, yet TCRdb's version contains in-frame clones alone and is incomplete. The sample carries more than 150,000 clones, 80% to 95% recorded once. Sequenced material: peripheral blood, taken 28 days after the second AZD1222 dose. This chain uses TRBV7-9 with TRBJ2-4; D gene ambiguous. The clonotype was recovered from an adult who received the AZD1222 COVID-19 vaccine. This chain's CDR3 is CASSLGGPRASIQYF. In nucleotides, the CDR3 is TGTGCCAGCAGCTTAGGTGGGCCCCGTGCCAGCATTCAGTACTTC.